This T cell receptor (beta chain) was identified during a study of T cell responses to AZD1222 COVID-19 vaccine. Study-level points and caveats: Unmutated variant regions are reportedly targeted by nearly half of spike-specific TCRs. Among the donors, most were white British and more were female, and clonal diversity was possibly underestimated. Spike-specific TCR breadth rose after two AZD1222 doses, and depth rose as well.

Of note for this clone: The antigen is undetermined.

The method was immunoSEQ multiplex PCR; TCRdb's version includes in-frame clones alone and lacks a portion of them. Counted here are some 130,000 clones, approximately 90% occurring once; the ten biggest clones make up 1.5% to 2%. The ends were cut back, 6 bases at V and 2 bases at J, with 17 bases in the middle. The length of the CDR3 is 15 residues. The germline CDR1 and CDR2 sequences are SGHNT and YYREEE (reference sequence). The specimen comprised peripheral blood, sampled on day 0 of AZD1222 vaccination. V gene TRBV5-4 combines with J gene TRBJ1-1; the D gene is possibly TRBD1 (5 bases). The sequence was obtained from an adult in good health. In nucleotides, the CDR3 is TGTGCCAGCACCTCCTGGGGGGAAGCAAACACTGAAGCTTTCTTT. This encodes CASTSWGEANTEAFF. The variable domain in full, with the rest retrieved from reference TRBV5-4 and TRBJ1-1, is ETGVTQSPTHLIKTRGQQVTLRCSSQSGHNTVSWYQQALGQGPQFIFQYYREEENGRGNFPPRFSGLQFPNYSSELNVNALELDDSALYLCASTSWGEANTEAFFGQGTRLTVV.